A single sample gave rise to the 27 T cell receptor beta chains below, sequenced in a study of blood T cell repertoires in COVID-19. The table came from immunoSEQ multiplex PCR; TCRdb's copy has only in-frame clones and leaves some out. Of 150,000 to 200,000 clones listed, 70% to 90% are singletons. The sample comprised peripheral blood. Receptors originate from a woman aged 25 to 45 with active or convalescent COVID-19.

The chain carries TRBV27 and TRBJ1-6, with TRBD1 identical over 7 bases. The CDR3 extends over 16 amino acids. V shed 1 base, J shed 9 bases, and the junction held 9 bases outside the gene matches. The germline gives CDR1 MNHEY, CDR2 SMNVEV (reference sequence). The CDR3 is CASSLFQQGNLSPLHF. The CDR3, as DNA: TGTGCCAGCAGTTTATTTCAACAGGGGAACCTTTCACCCCTCCACTTT.

The CDR3 spells CASSEGQLNQPQHF. The CDR3 DNA sequence: TGCGCCAGCAGCGAAGGACAGCTCAATCAGCCCCAGCATTTT. The rearrangement links TRBV5-1 to TRBJ1-5; a possible D gene is TRBD1 (6 bases). V lost 4 bases, J lost 3 bases, and 11 bases lay in between. This CDR3 region has 14 residues. Germline lookup yields CDR1 SGHRS and CDR2 YFSETQ.

J is TRBJ2-7 and V is TRBV10-1; 8 positions match TRBD1. CDR3 length equals 15 residues. CDR1 is WNHNN and CDR2 is SYGVQD in the germline V gene (reference sequence). Unmatched junction bases numbered 8, after V lost 4 bases and J lost 3 bases. CDR3 sequence reads: CASSGTGWEVYEQYF. Written as DNA, the CDR3 is TGCGCCAGCAGTGGGACAGGGTGGGAAGTCTACGAGCAGTACTTC.

This sequence joins TRBV7-9 and TRBJ1-2, with TRBD1 matching over 7 bases. The CDR3 is 13 residues long. J gave up 5 bases and V 5 bases, and 5 bases lay outside the gene matches. The germline V gene has CDR1 SEHNR and CDR2 FQNEAQ (reference sequence). CDR3 loop: CASSLPTGYGYTF. Written as DNA, the CDR3 is TGTGCCAGCAGCCTACCGACAGGGTATGGCTACACCTTC.

The chain combines TRBV10-2 with TRBJ2-5; D is perhaps TRBD2 (6 bases). The germline V and J ends were trimmed by 0 bases and 1 base, with 6 bases remaining between them. The CDR3 sequence is 14 residues long. Per germline, CDR1 WSHSY and CDR2 SAAADI. The CDR3 nucleotides are TGCGCCAGCAGTGAGTCCGGGGGCCAAGAGACCCAGTACTTC. Translated, it gives CASSESGGQETQYF.

The chain has TRBV5-6 and TRBJ2-2, with no clear D. Trimming removed 1 base from V and 7 bases from J, with 5 bases in between. Per the germline V gene, CDR1 is SGHDT and CDR2 is YYEEEE. The CDR3 loop spans 12 amino acids. CDR3 nucleotides: TGTGCCAGCAGCTTGTTCAACGGGGAGCTGTTTTTT. This sequence encodes CASSLFNGELFF.

The V and J genes are TRBV5-4 and TRBJ2-7; a weak D match, TRBD1 (7 bases). The ends were cut back, 7 bases at V and 3 bases at J, with 17 bases in the middle. Germline lookup yields CDR1 SGHNT and CDR2 YYREEE (reference sequence). This CDR3 is built from 14 residues. The CDR3 sequence is CASATSGGLYEQYF. The DNA of the CDR3 is TGTGCCAGCGCCACCTCAGGGGGACTCTACGAGCAGTACTTC.

This clone was detected only once. This chain links TRBV6-5 with TRBJ2-7; 12 nucleotides match TRBD1. Looked up from germline, CDR1 is MNHEY and CDR2 is SVGAGI. The V and J ends lost 6 bases and 1 base, in that order; junction bases with no gene match: 4. This CDR3 has 15 residues. CDR3 amino acids: CASREGQGASYEQYF. In DNA form, the CDR3 reads TGTGCCAGCAGAGAGGGACAGGGGGCGTCCTACGAGCAGTACTTC.

The chain recombines TRBV18 with TRBJ1-5; maybe TRBD1 (5 bases). Germline-derived CDR1 and CDR2 are KGHSH and LQKENI. The CDR3 loop spans 14 amino acids. The germline V and J ends were trimmed by 3 bases and 4 bases, with 10 bases remaining between them. The CDR3 bases are TGTGCCAGCTCACCGGACATAGCAAATCAGCCCCAGCATTTT. It yields the protein CASSPDIANQPQHF.

The chain is built from TRBV24-1 and TRBJ2-2; TRBD1 agrees at 8 bases. V dropped 5 bases and J dropped 4; count of bases not matched to a gene: 2. Germline V lookup: CDR1 KGHDR, CDR2 SFDVKD. The CDR3 totals 14 residues. The CDR3 DNA sequence: TGTGCCACCAGTGTAACAGGGGGCACCGGGGAGCTGTTTTTT. Translation gives CATSVTGGTGELFF.

This CDR3 is CASSPRLDRQGTDTQYF. CDR3 nucleotides: TGTGCCAGCTCACCACGGCTTGATCGGCAGGGCACAGATACGCAGTATTTT. The chain couples TRBV18 to TRBJ2-3; D is unresolved. The CDR3 is 17 amino acids. Deletions cut 1 base from V and 1 base from J, with 15 bases between. Germline-derived CDR1 and CDR2 are KGHSH and LQKENI.

The chain uses TRBV28 and TRBJ2-7; possible D gene TRBD1, 5 bases. V shed 1 base and J shed 5 bases, with 15 bases lying between them. CDR1 MDHEN and CDR2 SYDVKM come from the germline V gene. This CDR3 is built from 15 residues. Here the CDR3 reads CASSLSVGVENEQYF. In DNA, the CDR3 is TGTGCCAGCAGTTTATCGGTAGGGGTTGAAAACGAGCAGTACTTC. The whole variable domain, filled in from reference TRBV28 and TRBJ2-7, reads DVKVTQSSRYLVKRTGEKVFLECVQDMDHENMFWYRQDPGLGLRLIYFSYDVKMKEKGDIPEGYSVSREKKERFSLILESASTNQTSMYLCASSLSVGVENEQYFGPGTRLTVT.

This chain joins TRBV6-5 and TRBJ2-1; 10 nucleotides agree with TRBD1. Germline CDR1 reads MNHEY; CDR2 reads SVGAGI. The J segment lost 3 bases and the V segment lost 8 bases, leaving 1 base of the junction unmatched. The CDR3 length is 13 residues. CDR3 residues: CASRDRGYNEQFF. The DNA of the CDR3 is TGTGCCAGCCGGGACAGGGGCTACAATGAGCAGTTCTTC.

The chain has TRBV28 and TRBJ1-1, with D possibly TRBD1 on 6 matching bases. This CDR3 spans 11 amino acids. Per germline, CDR1 MDHEN and CDR2 SYDVKM. V was clipped by 6 bases and J by 8 bases, with 10 bases between them. The CDR3: CASSYDREAFF. CDR3 bases: TGTGCCAGCAGCTATGACAGGGAAGCTTTCTTT.

The V and J genes are TRBV7-8 and TRBJ2-7; 12 bases match TRBD1. Germline V gene lookup returns CDR1 SGHVS and CDR2 FQNEAQ. The CDR3 sequence is 15 residues long. Trimming removed 6 bases from V and 4 bases from J; junction bases left unmatched: 7. The CDR3 loop reads CASSTGTGGGYEQYF. CDR3 bases: TGTGCCAGCAGTACCGGGACAGGGGGCGGTTACGAGCAGTACTTC. Full variable domain (outside the CDR3, taken from reference TRBV7-8 and TRBJ2-7): GAGVSQSPRYKVAKRGQDVALRCDPISGHVSLFWYQQALGQGPEFLTYFQNEAQLDKSGLPSDRFFAERPEGSVSTLKIQRTQQEDSAVYLCASSTGTGGGYEQYFGPGTRLTVT.

The chain combines TRBV29-1 with TRBJ2-1; 13 bases agree with TRBD2. Trimming at V came to 3 bases and at J to 7 bases, leaving 6 bases not matched to a gene. Germline values: CDR1 SQVTM, CDR2 ANQGSEA. The CDR3 loop spans 15 amino acids. This chain's CDR3 is CSVESGLAGLNEQFF. CDR3 DNA: TGCAGCGTTGAGTCGGGACTAGCGGGATTGAATGAGCAGTTCTTC.

The chain combines TRBV7-9 with TRBJ2-7, with a tentative D call TRBD2 (6 bases). Per germline, CDR1 SEHNR and CDR2 FQNEAQ (reference sequence). Trimming removed 0 bases from V and 1 base from J, with 13 bases in between. The CDR3 contains 16 residues. The CDR3 DNA reads as TGTGCCAGCAGCTTAGCGCCGGGACTCGCGTCCTACGAGCAGTACTTC. This codes for CASSLAPGLASYEQYF.

The genes are TRBV6-1 and TRBJ2-7, with 9 bases aligning to TRBD2. This CDR3 has 14 amino acids. V shed 3 bases, J shed 6 bases, and the junction held 6 bases outside the gene matches. Germline CDR1 and CDR2: MNHNS and SASEGT. The DNA for the CDR3 is TGTGCCAGCAGTGAGCCGGGACTAGCTGCCGAGCAGTACTTC. Protein: CASSEPGLAAEQYF.

This clone was seen a handful of times. The rearrangement uses TRBV19 and TRBJ1-1; D is perhaps TRBD1 (6 bases). The CDR3 covers 13 residues. Germline CDR1 reads LNHDA; CDR2 reads SQIVND (reference sequence). Trimming stripped 4 bases from V and 7 bases from J, with 13 bases between. CDR3 DNA sequence: TGTGCCAGTAGTACTTTGTTGGACAGTGAAGCTTTCTTT. As protein: CASSTLLDSEAFF.

The rearrangement uses TRBV2 and TRBJ1-6; 9 bases are a match to TRBD1. J gave up 9 bases and V 5 bases, and 8 bases lay outside the gene matches. Germline V gene data show CDR1 as SNHLY and CDR2 as FYNNEI. CDR3 length: 15 amino acids. The CDR3 DNA reads as TGTGCCAGCAGTACAGGGGGCGATCAAGGTTCACCCCTCCACTTT. Its translation: CASSTGGDQGSPLHF. Combining the CDR3 with reference TRBV2 and TRBJ1-6 gives the whole variable domain EPEVTQTPSHQVTQMGQEVILRCVPISNHLYFYWYRQILGQKVEFLVSFYNNEISEKSEIFDDQFSVERPDGSNFTLKIRSTKLEDSAMYFCASSTGGDQGSPLHFGNGTRLTVT.

CDR3 loop: CSVFQGGEKLFF. DNA for the CDR3: TGCAGCGTTTTTCAGGGTGGTGAAAAACTGTTTTTT. V usage is TRBV29-1 and J usage is TRBJ1-4; possibly TRBD1 for D (5 bases). The V end lost 5 bases, the J end lost 7 bases, and 11 bases lay between the germline ends. Germline V CDR1 and CDR2: SQVTM, ANQGSEA. This CDR3 comprises 12 residues.

The chain uses TRBV11-3 and TRBJ2-5; 7 bases fit TRBD1. This CDR3 comprises 15 residues. V dropped 5 bases and J dropped 4; count of bases not matched to a gene: 10. Germline V gives CDR1 SGHNT, CDR2 YENEEA. For the CDR3, the DNA is TGTGCCAGCAGCCCGCCGACAGGGAGTGGAGAGACCCAGTACTTC. As protein: CASSPPTGSGETQYF. Full variable domain (missing parts from reference TRBV11-3 and TRBJ2-5): EAGVVQSPRYKIIEKKQPVAFWCNPISGHNTLYWYLQNLGQGPELLIRYENEEAVDDSQLPKDRFSAERLKGVDSTLKIQPAELGDSAVYLCASSPPTGSGETQYFGPGTRLLVL.

The chain combines TRBV15 with TRBJ2-7, with TRBD1 matching over 9 bases. Germline loops: CDR1 LNHNV, CDR2 YYDKDF (reference sequence). This CDR3 is 16 amino acids long. V was pared by 1 base and J by 2 bases, with 6 bases of the junction left unmatched. The CDR3 sequence is CATSRVGGTGTYEQYF. CDR3 bases: TGTGCCACCAGCAGAGTTGGGGGGACAGGGACCTACGAGCAGTACTTC.

This chain connects TRBV30 to TRBJ1-2; TRBD1 might be the D (6 bases). This CDR3 is built from 13 residues. With 5 bases removed from V and 7 bases from J, the gap between germline ends came to 17 bases. Per germline, CDR1 GTSNPN and CDR2 SVGIG (reference sequence). As DNA, the CDR3 is TGTGCCTGGTTCGGACAGTTTGGAGTTGGCTACACCTTC. Its protein is CAWFGQFGVGYTF.

This CDR3 is CASSDQTGNQPQHF. The CDR3 coding sequence is TGTGCCAGCAGTGACCAGACAGGGAATCAGCCCCAGCATTTT. The gene calls are TRBV2 and TRBJ1-5; TRBD1 agrees at 7 bases. The germline gives CDR1 SNHLY, CDR2 FYNNEI. The CDR3 is 14 amino acids. V gave up 3 bases and J gave up 4 bases; unmatched junction bases: 3.

The CDR3 nucleotides read TGTGCCACCCACCAGCAGCCCCAGCATTTT. Protein product: CATHQQPQHF. This chain links TRBV5-8 with TRBJ1-5; D remains ambiguous. Germline V gives CDR1 SGHTS, CDR2 YDEGEE. V lost 9 bases to trimming and J lost 7 bases, with 8 bases between them. This CDR3 has 10 amino acids. Supplemented by reference TRBV5-8 and TRBJ1-5, the full variable domain reads EAGVTQSPTHLIKTRGQQATLRCSPISGHTSVYWYQQALGLGLQFLLWYDEGEERNRGNFPPRFSGRQFPNYSSELNVNALELEDSALYLCATHQQPQHFGDGTRLSIL.

This rearrangement joins TRBV7-9 to TRBJ1-1; 7 bases align to TRBD1. The trim removed 8 bases at V and 11 bases at J, leaving 11 bases unmatched. The CDR3 covers 12 residues. Germline V gene sequence: CDR1 SEHNR, CDR2 FQNEAQ (reference sequence). The CDR3 region has the DNA TGTGCCAGCGAGCAGAGGGGGCCACGGGCTTTCTTT. Amino acids: CASEQRGPRAFF.